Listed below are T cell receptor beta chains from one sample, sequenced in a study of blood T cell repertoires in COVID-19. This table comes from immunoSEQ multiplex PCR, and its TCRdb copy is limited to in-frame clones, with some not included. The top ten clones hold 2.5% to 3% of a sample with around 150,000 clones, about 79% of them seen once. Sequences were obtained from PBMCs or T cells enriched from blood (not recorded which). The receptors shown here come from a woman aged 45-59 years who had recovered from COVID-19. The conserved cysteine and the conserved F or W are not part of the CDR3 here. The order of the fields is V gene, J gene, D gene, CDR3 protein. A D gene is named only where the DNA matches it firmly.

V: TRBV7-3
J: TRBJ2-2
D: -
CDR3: ASSLTTRTGELF

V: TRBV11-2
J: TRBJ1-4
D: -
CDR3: ASSPGGRLGTNEKLF

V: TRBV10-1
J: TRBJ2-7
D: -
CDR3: ASSESRSSYEQY

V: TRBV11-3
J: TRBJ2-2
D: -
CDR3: ASSPRAGSHNTGELF

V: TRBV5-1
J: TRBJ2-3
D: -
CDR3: ASSLQGGPDTQY

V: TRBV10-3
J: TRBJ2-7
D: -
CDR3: AISDGGVEQY

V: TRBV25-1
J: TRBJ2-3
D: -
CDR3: ASSTGGHTQY

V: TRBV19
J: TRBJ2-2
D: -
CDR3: ASSITGRTNTGELF

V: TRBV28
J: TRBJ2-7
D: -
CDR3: ASSTLAPEIYEQY

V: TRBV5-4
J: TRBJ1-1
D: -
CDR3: ASSWGSLKGGAEAF

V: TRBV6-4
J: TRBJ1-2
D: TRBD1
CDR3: ASTGQGHGGYT

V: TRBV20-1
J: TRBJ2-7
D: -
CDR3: SAPHSGEY

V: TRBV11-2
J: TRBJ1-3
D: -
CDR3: ASSLGRVGGNTIY

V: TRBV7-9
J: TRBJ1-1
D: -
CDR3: ASSLEGRGPLITEAF

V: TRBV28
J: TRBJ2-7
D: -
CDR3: ASQAPGSYEQY

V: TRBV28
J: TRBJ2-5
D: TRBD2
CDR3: ASGDSGRGETQY

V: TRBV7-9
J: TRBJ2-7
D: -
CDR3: ASSFGSSGAEQY

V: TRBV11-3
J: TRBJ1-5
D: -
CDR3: ASSLRRDQPQH

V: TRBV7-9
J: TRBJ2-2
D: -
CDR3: ASSFDTGELF

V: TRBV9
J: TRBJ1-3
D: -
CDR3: ASSTHLTKEHSSGNTIY

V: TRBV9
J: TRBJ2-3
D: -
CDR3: ASSVGAGSTDTQY

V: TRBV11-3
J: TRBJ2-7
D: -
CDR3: ASSLDWGDYEQY

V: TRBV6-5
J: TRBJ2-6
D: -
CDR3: ASSYGTGGANVLT

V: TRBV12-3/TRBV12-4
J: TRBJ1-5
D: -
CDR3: ASSLLTDQPQH

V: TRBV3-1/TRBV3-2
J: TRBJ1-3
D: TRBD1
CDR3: ASSSRQGVSGNTIY

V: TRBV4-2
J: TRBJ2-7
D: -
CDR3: ASSQDLRDTYEQY

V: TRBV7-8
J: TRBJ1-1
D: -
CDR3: ASSLTVDLNTEAF

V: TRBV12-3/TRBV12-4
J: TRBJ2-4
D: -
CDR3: ASSLQGRIQY

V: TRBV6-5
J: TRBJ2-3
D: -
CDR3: ASSYRNTRPDTQY

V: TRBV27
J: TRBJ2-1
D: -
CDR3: ASSQKPIAYEQF

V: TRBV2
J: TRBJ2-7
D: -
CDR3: ASSGQPLYEQY

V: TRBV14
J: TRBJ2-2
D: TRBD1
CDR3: ASSQARDRRDTGELF

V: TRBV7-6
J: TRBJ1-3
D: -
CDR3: ASSLTLQGSGNTIY

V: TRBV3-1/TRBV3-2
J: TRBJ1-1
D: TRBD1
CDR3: ASSPRDRENTEAF

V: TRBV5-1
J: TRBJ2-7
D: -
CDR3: ASRGDSFSYEQY

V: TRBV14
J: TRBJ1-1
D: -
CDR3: ASSRTDTEAF

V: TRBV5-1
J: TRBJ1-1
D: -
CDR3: ASSRTELTEAF

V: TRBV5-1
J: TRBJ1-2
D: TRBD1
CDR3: ASSLRQGARGYT

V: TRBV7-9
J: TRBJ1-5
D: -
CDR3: ASSKGGVDNQPQH

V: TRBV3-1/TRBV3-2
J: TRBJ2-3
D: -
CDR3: ASSQGLPLSTDTQY

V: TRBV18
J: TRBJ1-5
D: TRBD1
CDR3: ASSSTGSNQPQH

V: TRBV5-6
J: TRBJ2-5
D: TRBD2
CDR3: ASSLGVNSGVETQY

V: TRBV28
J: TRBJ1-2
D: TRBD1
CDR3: ASSVGQGGYYGYT

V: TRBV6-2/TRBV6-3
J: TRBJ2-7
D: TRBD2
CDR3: ASSLTSGSSYEQY

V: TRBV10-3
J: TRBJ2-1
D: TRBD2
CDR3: AISQSGRSYNEQF

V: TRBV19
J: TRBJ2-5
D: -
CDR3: ASSTLLGGETQY

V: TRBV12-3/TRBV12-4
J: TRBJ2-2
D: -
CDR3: ASSWRGAGELF

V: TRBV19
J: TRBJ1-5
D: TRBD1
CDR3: ASSTGTGINQPQH

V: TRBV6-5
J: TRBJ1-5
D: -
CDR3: ASSYSGPGGDQPQH

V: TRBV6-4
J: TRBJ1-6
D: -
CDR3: ASGIGARTPLH

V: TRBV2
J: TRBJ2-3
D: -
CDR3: ASSDGQAPTDTQY

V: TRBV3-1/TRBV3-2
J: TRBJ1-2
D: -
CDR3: ASSHYLDNGYT

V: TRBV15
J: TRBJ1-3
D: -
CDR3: ATSRDHGSGNTIY

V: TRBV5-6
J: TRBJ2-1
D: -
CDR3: ASSLASGTVNEQF

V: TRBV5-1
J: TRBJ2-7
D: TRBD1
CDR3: ASTRDRSYSEQY

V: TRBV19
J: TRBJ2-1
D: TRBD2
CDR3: ASSSIAGHNEQF